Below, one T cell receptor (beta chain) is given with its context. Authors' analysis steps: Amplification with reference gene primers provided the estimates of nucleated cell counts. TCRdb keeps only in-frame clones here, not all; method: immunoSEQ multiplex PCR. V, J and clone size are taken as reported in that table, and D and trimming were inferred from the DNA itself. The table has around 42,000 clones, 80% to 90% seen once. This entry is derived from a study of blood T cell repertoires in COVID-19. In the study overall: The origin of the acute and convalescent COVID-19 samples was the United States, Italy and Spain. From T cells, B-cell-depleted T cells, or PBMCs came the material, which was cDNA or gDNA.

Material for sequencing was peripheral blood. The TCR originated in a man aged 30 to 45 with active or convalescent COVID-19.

CDR3 coding DNA: TGTGCTAGTGGCCACGGACTAGCGGGAACAGATACGCAGTATTTT. Protein: CASGHGLAGTDTQYF. The gene calls are TRBV12-5 and TRBJ2-3; 12 bases are a match to TRBD2. From germline, CDR1 is LGHNT and CDR2 FRNRAP. This CDR3 contains 15 residues. V dropped 6 bases and J dropped 3; count of bases not matched to a gene: 4.